This is a list of T cell receptor beta chains from one sample in a study of post-analysis software for immune sequencing data. From the PCR reads, TCRdb called clonotypes with MiXCR, one entry per CDR3 protein. Among some 890,000 distinct CDR3 sequences listed, roughly 50% were seen once. The specimen sequenced was blood. The receptor set was obtained from a girl aged 5-17 years with multiple sclerosis. Both conserved end residues are part of each CDR3. The order of the fields is D gene, clone size, V gene, J gene, CDR3 protein, CDR3 DNA. A D gene is named only where the DNA matches it firmly. Clone size is given for some rows only: seen once, a few or many times, or a class if the clone is expanded.

-	-	TRBV2	TRBJ2-1	CASTPGRVYNEQFF	TGTGCCAGCACTCCGGGACGGGTTTACAATGAGCAGTTCTTC
TRBD2	-	TRBV29-1	TRBJ2-1	CSVGGAGVIEQFF	TGCAGCGTGGGGGGAGCGGGAGTTATTGAGCAGTTCTTC
TRBD1	-	TRBV2	TRBJ2-1	CASSTTGFEQFF	TGTGCCAGCAGTACGACAGGGTTTGAGCAGTTCTTC
TRBD1	-	TRBV7-9	TRBJ1-1	CASSLARGSRTEAFF	TGTGCCAGCAGCCTAGCCAGGGGGAGTAGGACTGAAGCTTTCTTT
TRBD2	few	TRBV19	TRBJ2-1	CASSFRTSGRYNEQFF	TGTGCCAGTAGTTTTAGGACTAGCGGGAGATACAATGAGCAGTTCTTC
-	-	TRBV10-3	TRBJ2-7	CAISGRGETRNYEQYF	TGTGCCATCAGTGGGCGCGGGGAGACCAGGAACTACGAGCAGTACTTC
-	many	TRBV9	TRBJ2-7	CASSVDSYYEQYF	TGTGCCAGCAGCGTGGACTCCTATTACGAGCAGTACTTC
-	few	TRBV29-1	TRBJ2-1	CSVEDWNEQFF	TGCAGCGTTGAAGATTGGAATGAGCAGTTCTTC
-	few	TRBV29-1	TRBJ1-2	CSVGADSLGLGYGYTF	TGCAGCGTTGGAGCGGACAGTTTGGGCCTAGGCTATGGCTACACCTTC
-	many	TRBV29-1	TRBJ2-1	CSVGRDEQFF	TGCAGCGTTGGAAGGGATGAGCAGTTCTTC
TRBD1	-	TRBV25-1	TRBJ2-3	CASSAQGAAADTQYF	TGTGCCAGCAGTGCACAGGGGGCAGCGGCAGATACGCAGTATTTT
TRBD1	-	TRBV20-1	TRBJ2-1	CSARAGQGSNEQFF	TGCAGCGCTAGAGCCGGACAGGGGAGCAATGAGCAGTTCTTC
TRBD1	-	TRBV5-1	TRBJ2-1	CASSTGTGAENEQFF	TGCGCCAGCAGCACCGGGACAGGGGCAGAAAATGAGCAGTTCTTC
TRBD2	-	TRBV6-5	TRBJ2-1	CAGSKAGGSYNEQFF	TGTGCCGGCAGTAAAGCGGGAGGATCCTACAATGAGCAGTTCTTC
-	-	TRBV10-3	TRBJ1-2	CAITKTGAGGGYTF	TGTGCCATCACCAAGACAGGCGCTGGGGGTGGCTACACCTTC
-	-	TRBV5-6	TRBJ2-7	CATSLIVGIEYF	TGTGCCACCAGCTTGATTGTGGGAATCGAGTACTTC
-	-	TRBV19	TRBJ2-7	CASSTKLGRYEQYF	TGTGCCAGTAGTACCAAGCTGGGGCGCTACGAGCAGTACTTC
TRBD2	once	TRBV20-1	TRBJ2-1	CSAVLAGIEQFF	TGCAGTGCGGTCCTAGCGGGAATTGAGCAGTTCTTC
TRBD2	-	TRBV7-3	TRBJ2-3	CASSLAGGPNTQYF	TGTGCCAGCAGCTTAGCGGGGGGGCCGAATACGCAGTATTTT
-	-	TRBV12-3/TRBV12-4	TRBJ2-7	CASSFIHSYEQYF	TGTGCCAGCAGTTTTATCCACAGTTACGAGCAGTACTTC
-	-	TRBV14	TRBJ2-7	CASSQDLGSIREQYF	TGTGCCAGTAGCCAAGATTTAGGTTCAATACGCGAGCAGTACTTC
-	-	TRBV7-2	TRBJ2-1	CASSREGALYNEQFF	TGTGCCAGCAGCCGGGAGGGGGCCTTATACAATGAGCAGTTCTTC
TRBD2	-	TRBV13	TRBJ2-7	CASSRGTSGGAGEQYF	TGTGCCAGCAGCCGAGGGACTAGCGGGGGGGCTGGCGAGCAGTACTTC
-	-	TRBV5-5	TRBJ2-7	CASSRNWGSSYEQYF	TGTGCCAGCAGCCGAAATTGGGGCAGCTCCTACGAGCAGTACTTC
-	-	TRBV29-1	TRBJ1-2	CSVEGEDRGQRLHGYTF	TGCAGCGTTGAAGGGGAGGATCGTGGACAGCGACTGCATGGCTACACCTTC
TRBD1	few	TRBV6-1	TRBJ2-1	CASSEQQGANEQFF	TGTGCCAGCAGTGAGCAACAGGGGGCCAATGAGCAGTTCTTC
-	few	TRBV2	TRBJ2-7	CASRQIYEQYF	TGTGCCAGCAGACAGATCTACGAGCAGTACTTC
TRBD1	few	TRBV20-1	TRBJ1-2	CSARVTDRGYGYTF	TGCAGTGCTAGAGTAACGGACAGGGGATATGGCTACACCTTC
-	-	TRBV5-1	TRBJ2-4	CASSFPGTRIQYF	TGCGCCAGCAGCTTCCCCGGGACCCGAATTCAGTACTTC
-	-	TRBV6-1	TRBJ2-7	CASSEPSGAYEQYF	TGTGCCAGCAGTGAACCCTCGGGGGCCTACGAGCAGTACTTC
TRBD1	many	TRBV29-1	TRBJ2-7	CSVGDSTYEQYF	TGCAGCGTTGGGGACAGCACCTACGAGCAGTACTTC
-	-	TRBV6-4	TRBJ1-5	CASSDLGGPRVPNQPQHF	TGTGCCAGCAGTGACTTGGGGGGCCCCAGGGTCCCCAATCAGCCCCAGCATTTT
TRBD2	-	TRBV10-2	TRBJ2-3	CASSGASGRWSTDTQYF	TGCGCCAGCAGTGGGGCTAGCGGGAGATGGAGCACAGATACGCAGTATTTT
TRBD2	-	TRBV11-2	TRBJ2-1	CASSLTSGSMGEQFF	TGTGCCAGCAGCCTAACTAGCGGGAGCATGGGTGAGCAGTTCTTC
-	-	TRBV6-1	TRBJ2-5	CASIGLVTQYF	TGTGCCAGCATCGGGTTGGTGACCCAGTACTTC
TRBD1	-	TRBV7-3	TRBJ1-2	CASSLNRDSNYGYTF	TGTGCCAGCAGCTTAAACCGGGACAGTAACTATGGCTACACCTTC
TRBD2	-	TRBV20-1	TRBJ2-1	CSARKYRTSGRSPYNEQFF	TGCAGTGCTAGGAAGTATCGGACTAGCGGGAGATCCCCCTACAATGAGCAGTTCTTC
TRBD2	once	TRBV29-1	TRBJ2-3	CSVPRGGMRGSTDTQYF	TGCAGCGTGCCCCGGGGGGGCATGCGGGGAAGCACAGATACGCAGTATTTT
TRBD2	-	TRBV12-3/TRBV12-4	TRBJ2-7	CASRAGPSGRSSYEQYF	TGTGCCAGCAGGGCCGGCCCTAGCGGGAGGAGCTCCTACGAGCAGTACTTC
-	-	TRBV20-1	TRBJ2-1	CSAVASEQFF	TGCAGTGCTGTAGCGTCAGAGCAGTTCTTC
-	-	TRBV7-9	TRBJ2-7	CASGPKGEQYF	TGTGCCAGCGGCCCAAAGGGCGAGCAGTACTTC
TRBD2	few	TRBV18	TRBJ2-1	CASSPQTGGSHNEQFF	TGTGCCAGCTCACCACAAACGGGAGGGTCCCACAATGAGCAGTTCTTC
-	-	TRBV29-1	TRBJ2-7	CSIGTQAYEQYF	TGCAGCATCGGGACCCAAGCCTACGAGCAGTACTTC
-	-	TRBV10-3	TRBJ1-2	CAISIAGDYGYTF	TGTGCCATCAGTATTGCAGGAGACTATGGCTACACCTTC
-	few	TRBV5-1	TRBJ2-4	CASSLETKLIQYF	TGCGCCAGCAGCTTGGAGACTAAGCTAATTCAGTACTTC
TRBD2	-	TRBV7-2	TRBJ2-1	CASSLAVAGGPRSSYNEQFF	TGTGCCAGCAGCTTAGCGGTAGCGGGAGGGCCCCGGAGCTCCTACAATGAGCAGTTCTTC
-	-	TRBV6-6	TRBJ2-3	CASSYDRAQGTQYF	TGTGCCAGCAGTTACGACCGGGCCCAGGGGACGCAGTATTTT
-	few	TRBV9	TRBJ2-3	CASSVLATDTQYF	TGTGCCAGCAGCGTGCTAGCTACAGATACGCAGTATTTT
TRBD1	once	TRBV2	TRBJ2-3	CASSSTAGGATDTQYF	TGTGCCAGCAGTTCCACGGCAGGGGGCGCGACAGATACGCAGTATTTT
-	once	TRBV12-3/TRBV12-4	TRBJ1-5	CASRRDGEYSNQPQHF	TGTGCCAGCAGAAGGGACGGCGAATATAGCAATCAGCCCCAGCATTTT
-	-	TRBV29-1	TRBJ2-7	CSVEPRDGSPYEQYF	TGCAGCGTTGAGCCTCGGGACGGATCCCCCTACGAGCAGTACTTC
-	few	TRBV6-6	TRBJ1-2	CASSREGGNGYTF	TGTGCCAGCAGTCGCGAGGGAGGAAATGGCTACACCTTC
-	-	TRBV15	TRBJ2-3	CATSRDLRQSSTDTQYF	TGTGCCACCAGCAGAGATTTGCGGCAGTCTAGCACAGATACGCAGTATTTT
-	-	TRBV6-2/TRBV6-3	TRBJ2-7	CASSRTRPNGYEQYF	TGTGCCAGCAGTCGTACGAGACCTAACGGGTACGAGCAGTACTTC
TRBD1	few	TRBV29-1	TRBJ2-7	CSVLLRDRVTYEQYF	TGCAGCGTCCTCCTCAGGGACAGGGTGACCTACGAGCAGTACTTC
TRBD1	-	TRBV6-6	TRBJ1-2	CASTRQGFDYGYTF	TGTGCCAGCACCCGACAGGGATTCGACTATGGCTACACCTTC
TRBD1	-	TRBV6-1	TRBJ2-7	CASSESGTGPIYEQYF	TGTGCCAGCAGTGAATCCGGGACAGGGCCGATTTACGAGCAGTACTTC
TRBD2	-	TRBV24-1	TRBJ2-3	CATSDGRARDTQYF	TGTGCCACCAGTGACGGGAGGGCAAGAGATACGCAGTATTTT
-	-	TRBV25-1	TRBJ1-2	CASSEFVGLGYTF	TGTGCCAGCAGTGAATTCGTGGGGCTCGGCTACACCTTC
-	-	TRBV24-1	TRBJ2-5	CATSDWVGGTETQYF	TGTGCCACCAGTGATTGGGTCGGGGGAACGGAGACCCAGTACTTC